The 21 T cell receptor beta chains presented below share a single source sample, sequenced in a study of shared clonotypes between healthy human individuals. TCRdb's copy holds only in-frame clones and misses some; the assay was immunoSEQ multiplex PCR. This table holds over a million clones, about four fifths found once. The sequenced sample consisted of memory CD4+ T cells from PBMCs. The subset: CD45RA-negative fraction. Every receptor here comes from a young man in good health. Some clones in this sample may be carry-over from other donors' samples.

The chain employs TRBV14 and TRBJ2-2; D is perhaps TRBD2 (5 bases). Per germline, CDR1 SGHDN and CDR2 FVKESK. This CDR3 has 16 residues. Trimming shortened V by 4 bases and J by 4 bases, and 16 bases separated the two germline ends. DNA for the CDR3: TGTGCCAGCAGCCCTCTGGGGAGAGGTCCCACCGGGGAGCTGTTTTTT. Its protein is CASSPLGRGPTGELFF.

This chain uses TRBV29-1 with TRBJ1-1; D perhaps matches TRBD1 (5 bases). The V end lost 6 bases, the J end lost 1 base, and 21 bases lay between the germline ends. Germline V lookup: CDR1 SQVTM, CDR2 ANQGSEA. CDR3 length: 16 amino acids. The CDR3 reads CSVADSGRQRNTEAFF. The CDR3 DNA reads as TGCAGCGTCGCCGACTCTGGGAGACAGAGGAACACTGAAGCTTTCTTT.

The chain carries TRBV6-6 and TRBJ1-5, with a possible D match to TRBD1 (5 bases). Per the germline V gene, CDR1 is MNHNY and CDR2 is SVGAGI (reference sequence). The V end lost 10 bases, the J end lost 0 bases, and 19 bases lay between the germline ends. CDR3 length: 16 amino acids. The CDR3 loop is CATGDRKSASNQPQHF. In nucleotides, the CDR3 is TGTGCCACGGGGGACCGGAAATCAGCTAGCAATCAGCCCCAGCATTTT.

The V call is TRBV4-1, the J call TRBJ2-3; perhaps D is TRBD1 or TRBD2 (5 bases each). CDR1 MGHRA and CDR2 YSYEKL come from the germline V gene. The CDR3 contains 12 residues. Trimming pared 4 bases from V and 14 bases from J, leaving 16 bases between. The DNA for the CDR3 is TGCGCCAGCAGCCGGCCGGGACCTCGTGGGTATTTT. Residues: CASSRPGPRGYF.

The gene calls are TRBV27 and TRBJ2-5; TRBD1 agrees at 8 bases. The CDR3 consists of 14 residues. Germline V CDR1 and CDR2: MNHEY, SMNVEV (reference sequence). J was trimmed by 7 bases and V by 3 bases; bases with no gene match: 7. CDR3 coding DNA: TGTGCCAGCAGTTTGCGGACAGGGATTCCGACCCAGTACTTC. It codes for CASSLRTGIPTQYF.

V gene TRBV9 combines with J gene TRBJ1-2; maybe TRBD1 (5 bases). The CDR3 contains 15 residues. The V end lost 5 bases, the J end lost 2 bases, and 16 bases lay between the germline ends. CDR1 SGDLS and CDR2 YYNGEE come from the germline V gene. The CDR3 loop is CASRMSGTENYGYTF. The CDR3 nucleotides are TGTGCCAGCAGGATGTCCGGGACGGAAAACTATGGCTACACCTTC. The full variable domain, its missing parts supplied by reference TRBV9 and TRBJ1-2, is DSGVTQTPKHLITATGQRVTLRCSPRSGDLSVYWYQQSLDQGLQFLIQYYNGEERAKGNILERFSAQQFPDLHSELNLSSLELGDSALYFCASRMSGTENYGYTFGSGTRLTVV.

This chain connects TRBV4-2 to TRBJ1-4; D is uncertain. In germline, CDR1 is LGHNA, CDR2 YNFKEQ. The V end was cut by 2 bases, the J end by 2 bases, with 12 bases between. There are 16 residues in the CDR3. CDR3 sequence reads: CASSQHLQSTNEKLFF. The CDR3 DNA sequence: TGTGCCAGCAGCCAACACCTGCAGTCTACTAATGAAAAACTGTTTTTT.

The chain links TRBV29-1 to TRBJ2-2; 13 bases map to TRBD2. The germline CDR1 and CDR2 sequences are SQVTM and ANQGSEA. This CDR3 has 15 amino acids. Unmatched junction bases numbered 8, after V lost 5 bases and J lost 8 bases. The CDR3 DNA is TGCAGCGTTTCAAAAGGACTAGCGGGAGCGGGGGAGCTGTTTTTT. It encodes CSVSKGLAGAGELFF.

This CDR3 is CASSFQGSNEQFF. CDR3 nucleotides: TGTGCCAGCAGCTTTCAGGGGTCCAATGAGCAGTTCTTC. V usage is TRBV7-3 and J usage is TRBJ2-1; TRBD1 might be the D (6 bases). Trimming cost V 3 bases and J 6 bases, with 9 bases left between them. CDR3 length: 13 amino acids. The germline V gene encodes CDR1 SGHTA and CDR2 FQGTGA.

This chain links TRBV7-8 with TRBJ1-1; D call uncertain. The germline V gene has CDR1 SGHVS and CDR2 FQNEAQ. V lost 0 bases and J 3 bases, leaving 5 bases between the germline ends. The CDR3 contains 13 residues. As DNA, the CDR3 is TGTGCCAGCAGCTTAGCGGCTCACACTGAAGCTTTCTTT. Encoded protein: CASSLAAHTEAFF.

This clone was seen a few times. Other nucleotide sequences from this sample produce the same CDR3. The chain has TRBV5-6 and TRBJ2-5; unclear D gene. CDR1 is SGHDT and CDR2 is YYEEEE in the germline V gene. Trimming removed 2 bases at V and 7 bases at J, with 6 bases between. This CDR3 is 11 amino acids long. The CDR3 sequence: CASSFLGTQYF. Here the CDR3 DNA reads TGTGCCAGCAGCTTTCTGGGGACCCAGTACTTC.

This clone turned up a few times. This sequence joins TRBV15 and TRBJ1-1, with D possibly TRBD1 on 6 matching bases. The CDR3 sequence is 15 residues long. Germline assignment: CDR1 LNHNV and CDR2 YYDKDF (reference sequence). V dropped 0 bases and J dropped 0 bases, with 8 bases sitting between them. The chain's CDR3 is CATSREWTVNTEAFF. CDR3 nucleotide sequence: TGTGCCACCAGCAGAGAATGGACAGTGAACACTGAAGCTTTCTTT.

This clone was found many times. The chain has TRBV11-3 and TRBJ1-1; D is perhaps TRBD1 (5 bases). In germline, CDR1 is SGHNT, CDR2 YENEEA. V lost 4 bases, J lost 4 bases, and 10 bases lay in between. This CDR3 spans 13 amino acids. CDR3 amino acids: CASSSFGGTEAFF. The CDR3 DNA reads TGTGCCAGCAGCTCCTTTGGGGGCACTGAAGCTTTCTTT.

The chain couples TRBV28 to TRBJ2-1, with a weak D call TRBD1 (7 bases). Germline V gene lookup returns CDR1 MDHEN and CDR2 SYDVKM. V shed 4 bases and J shed 3 bases, with 16 bases lying between them. The CDR3 sequence is 16 residues long. CDR3 protein: CASSSFAGQYYNEQFF. In nucleotides, the CDR3 is TGTGCCAGCAGTTCATTCGCGGGACAGTACTACAATGAGCAGTTCTTC.

This clone was seen just once. The gene calls are TRBV12-2 and TRBJ1-5; the table gives TRBD1 as D, unverified against the DNA. TRBV12-2 is labeled a pseudogene. CDR3 length: 15 amino acids. The CDR3 region has the DNA TGTGCAAGTCGCTTAGAACAGGGGCAAGATCAGCCCCAGCATTTT. It specifies CASRLEQGQDQPQHF.

J is TRBJ2-5 and V is TRBV28, with D perhaps TRBD2 (5 bases). Trimming took 6 bases from V and 1 from J, leaving 12 bases between them. CDR1 and CDR2 (germline): MDHEN, SYDVKM. The CDR3 sequence is 14 residues long. The CDR3 DNA reads TGTGCCAGCAGCTTAGAGCGGCCCCAAGAGACCCAGTACTTC. Its translation: CASSLERPQETQYF.

This clone was observed once. The V call is TRBV28, the J call TRBJ2-7; maybe TRBD2 (5 bases). CDR1 and CDR2 from the germline V gene are MDHEN and SYDVKM. The CDR3 is 14 amino acids. Trimming stripped 3 bases from V and 7 bases from J, with 16 bases between. CDR3 coding DNA: TGTGCCAGCAGTTTTGTGCTCAAGCTAGCTGAGCAGTACTTC. This sequence encodes CASSFVLKLAEQYF.

This sequence joins TRBV9 and TRBJ1-3; D is unresolved. V was shortened by 0 bases and J by 3 bases, with 10 bases between the two germline ends. The germline CDR1 and CDR2 sequences are SGDLS and YYNGEE. The length of the CDR3 is 15 residues. The CDR3 sequence is CASSVAPASGNTIYF. The CDR3 DNA reads as TGTGCCAGCAGCGTAGCCCCCGCAAGTGGAAACACCATATATTTT. The whole variable domain, filled in from reference TRBV9 and TRBJ1-3, reads DSGVTQTPKHLITATGQRVTLRCSPRSGDLSVYWYQQSLDQGLQFLIQYYNGEERAKGNILERFSAQQFPDLHSELNLSSLELGDSALYFCASSVAPASGNTIYFGEGSWLTVV.

The V call is TRBV6-5, the J call TRBJ1-1, with D unclear. CDR3 length: 11 amino acids. From germline, CDR1 is MNHEY and CDR2 SVGAGI. Trimming pared 4 bases from V and 12 bases from J, leaving 12 bases between. The CDR3 bases are TGTGCCAGCAGTTCGCCGACCCTTTCTTTCTTT. This translates into CASSSPTLSFF.

This clone was detected only a few times. The rearrangement links TRBV2 to TRBJ1-2; no clear D. CDR3 size: 12 residues. CDR1 and CDR2 from the germline V gene are SNHLY and FYNNEI. The V and J ends lost 3 bases and 8 bases respectively, with 10 bases between them. CDR3 DNA: TGTGCCAGCAGTGAGGTGGGAGGGGGCTACACCTTC. This sequence encodes CASSEVGGGYTF.

This clone was recorded only once. A read error may produce the germline difference seen at one junction end. V is TRBV5-6 and J is TRBJ2-4, with 8 positions matching TRBD1. CDR3 length: 12 residues. Germline CDR1 and CDR2: SGHDT and YYEEEE. The CDR3 reads CASSSDRGHHSF. In DNA, the CDR3 is TGTGCCAGCAGCTCCGACAGGGGCCATCATTCTTTC.